This entry is about one T cell receptor beta chain. TCRdb keeps only in-frame clones here, not all; method: immunoSEQ multiplex PCR. This sample has over 120,000 clones; about three quarters occur once, and the top ten carry just under 2%. This entry is derived from a study of blood T cell repertoires in COVID-19. Whole-study context: Samples of COVID-19 (acute and convalescent) were obtained from the United States, Italy and Spain. In each case, the material was cDNA or gDNA derived from T cells, B-cell-depleted T cells, or PBMCs.

The CDR3 length is 12 residues. With 8 bases removed from V and 4 bases from J, the gap between germline ends came to 11 bases. CDR1 is SNHLY and CDR2 is FYNNEI in the germline V gene. The V gene is TRBV2, the J gene TRBJ2-5; D may be TRBD1 (6 bases). The TCR was taken from a woman in her fifties or sixties with acute or convalescent COVID-19. The sequencing sample was made of peripheral blood. This CDR3 reads CASEGQTETQYF. The CDR3 DNA follows: TGTGCCAGCGAGGGACAAACAGAGACCCAGTACTTC.